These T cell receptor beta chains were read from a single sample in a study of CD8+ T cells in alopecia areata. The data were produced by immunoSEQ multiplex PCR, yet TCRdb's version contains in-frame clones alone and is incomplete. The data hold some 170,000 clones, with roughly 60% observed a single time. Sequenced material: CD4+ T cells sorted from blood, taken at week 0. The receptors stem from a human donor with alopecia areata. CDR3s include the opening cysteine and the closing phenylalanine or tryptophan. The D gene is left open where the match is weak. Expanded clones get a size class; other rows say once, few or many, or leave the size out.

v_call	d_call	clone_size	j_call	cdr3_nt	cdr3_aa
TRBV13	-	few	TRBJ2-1	TGTGCCAGCAGCTCCTCTAGCATTTCCTACAATGAGCAGTTCTTC	CASSSSSISYNEQFF
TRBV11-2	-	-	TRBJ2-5	TGTGCCAGCAGCTTTAAAGAGACCCAGTACTTC	CASSFKETQYF
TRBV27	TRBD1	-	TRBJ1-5	TGTGCCAGCAGCTTACAGGGGCAAGATCAGCCCCAGCATTTT	CASSLQGQDQPQHF
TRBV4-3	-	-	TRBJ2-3	TGCGCCAGCAGCCTGTCTAGCGCAGCTAGCACAGATACGCAGTATTTT	CASSLSSAASTDTQYF
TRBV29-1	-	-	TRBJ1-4	TGCAGCGTTGGGATTGGGGGCAAGGAAAAACTGTTTTTT	CSVGIGGKEKLFF
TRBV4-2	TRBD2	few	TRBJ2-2	TGTGCCAGCAGCCAATCCCGGACTAGCGGGGGGGCAGAAACCGGGGAGCTGTTTTTT	CASSQSRTSGGAETGELFF
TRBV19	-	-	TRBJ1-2	TGTGCCAGTCGGTCCGACAGAATCTATGGCTACACCTTC	CASRSDRIYGYTF
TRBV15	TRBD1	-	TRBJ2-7	TGTGCCACCAGCAGAGAAGACAGGGACTACGAGCAGTACTTC	CATSREDRDYEQYF
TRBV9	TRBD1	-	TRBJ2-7	TGTGCCAGCAGCGCCACGAAGGACAGGAACCTACGTGAGCAGTACTTC	CASSATKDRNLREQYF
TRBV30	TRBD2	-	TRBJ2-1	TGTGCCTGGAGTAGGGCCAGGGCGGGGGGTTCCTACAATGAGCAGTTCTTC	CAWSRARAGGSYNEQFF
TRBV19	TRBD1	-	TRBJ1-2	TGTGCCGCAACGGGACAGGGGTATTATGGCTACACCTTC	CAATGQGYYGYTF
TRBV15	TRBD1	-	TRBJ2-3	TGTGCCACCAGCACCGGACAGGGGATTACAGATACGCAGTATTTT	CATSTGQGITDTQYF
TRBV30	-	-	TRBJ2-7	TGTGCCTGGAAGACATTACAGGGCAAGCAGTACTTC	CAWKTLQGKQYF
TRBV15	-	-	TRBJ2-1	TGTGCCACCAGCACAATACAGGGGAGGTACAATGAGCAGTTCTTC	CATSTIQGRYNEQFF
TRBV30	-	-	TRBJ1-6	TGTGCCTGGAGTGTACATAGACCGGGGGATTCACCCCTCCACTTT	CAWSVHRPGDSPLHF
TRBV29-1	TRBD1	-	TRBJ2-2	TGCAGCGTAAGACGGGACAGCACCGGGGAGCTGTTTTTT	CSVRRDSTGELFF
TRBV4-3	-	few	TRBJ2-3	TGCGCCAGCAGCCAAGATGGTGTCACAGATACGCAGTATTTT	CASSQDGVTDTQYF
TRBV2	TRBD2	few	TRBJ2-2	TGTGCCAGCAGGGGTTGGGGACTAGCGGCAAACACCGGGGAGCTGTTTTTT	CASRGWGLAANTGELFF
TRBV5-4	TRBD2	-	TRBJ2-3	TGTGCCAGCAGCCGGACTAGCGGGGGTCTGCGGGATACGCAGTATTTT	CASSRTSGGLRDTQYF
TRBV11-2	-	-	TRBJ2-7	TGTGCCAGCAGCTTAAGAGGGGCGAGAGAGCAGTACTTC	CASSLRGAREQYF
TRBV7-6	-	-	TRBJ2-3	TGTGCCAGCAGCTCCCCTCAAAAGCGGGATACGCAGTATTTT	CASSSPQKRDTQYF
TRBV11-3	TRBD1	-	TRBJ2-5	TGTGCCAGCAGCCAGACAGGGTTGGAGACCCAGTACTTC	CASSQTGLETQYF
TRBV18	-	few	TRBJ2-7	TGTGCCAGCTCACCGCGCCCAGAGGTCGAGCAGTACTTC	CASSPRPEVEQYF
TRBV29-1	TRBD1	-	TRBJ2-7	TGCAGCGTGCAACGGACAGGGAGCTCCTACGAGCAGTACTTC	CSVQRTGSSYEQYF